The 23 T cell receptor beta chains below come from one sample, sequenced in a study of molecular identifiers for immune sequencing clone quantification. TCRdb processed the PCR reads anew with MiXCR; each CDR3 protein has one entry. The sample lists approximately 63,000 distinct CDR3 sequences, under 20% occurring once. The sample was naive CD8+ T cells from blood, with Jurkat cell RNA spiked in. Noted subset: FACS-sorted CD8+CD4-CCR7+CD45RA+ naive T cells. These receptors originate from a human donor in good health. Some libraries in this study had Jurkat cell RNA spiked in.

This clonotype was observed many times. The V and J genes are TRBV20-1 and TRBJ1-2; 10 nucleotides match TRBD1. The CDR3 runs to 14 residues. Looked up from germline, CDR1 is DFQATT and CDR2 is SNEGSKA (reference sequence). Germline trimming cut 2 bases from V and 4 bases from J; bases unmatched to any gene: 4. CDR3 nucleotide sequence: TGCAGTGCTAGACTGGACAGGGGGGCCTATGGCTACACCTTC. Protein: CSARLDRGAYGYTF.

This clonotype was seen repeatedly, ten times or more. The chain carries TRBV24-1 and TRBJ2-2, with 8 positions matching TRBD2. Trimming took 3 bases from V and 6 from J; bases not matched to a gene: 29. CDR1 and CDR2 (germline): KGHDR, SFDVKD. The CDR3 loop spans 23 amino acids. The CDR3 DNA is TGTGCCACCAGTGATGTGGAGTTAGCGGGGCCCCCGGAGGGCCACTATTATCCCGGGGAGCTGTTTTTT. Its translation is CATSDVELAGPPEGHYYPGELFF.

The table lists this clonotype with many counts. In DNA, the CDR3 is TGTGCCAGCAGCTTAGTGGTTCGGGGCACAGATACGCAGTATTTT. The encoded protein is CASSLVVRGTDTQYF. The chain carries TRBV7-9 and TRBJ2-3; the D is unclear. Germline CDR1 and CDR2: SEHNR and FQNEAQ (reference sequence). V was clipped by 1 base and J by 1 base, with 9 bases between them. The CDR3 extends over 15 amino acids.

As regards this clonotype: A read error is possible here, since a much larger clone lies one base away. This rearrangement joins TRBV20-1 to TRBJ2-7, with D perhaps being TRBD1 or TRBD2 (5 bases each). CDR3 length: 14 residues. CDR1 and CDR2 from the germline V gene are DFQATT and SNEGSKA (reference sequence). The CDR3 reads CSARRPGKFYKQYF. CDR3 nucleotides: TGCAGTGCCAGGAGGCCAGGGAAATTCTACAAGCAGTACTTC.

The chain links TRBV5-6 to TRBJ2-5; D remains ambiguous. The CDR3 covers 12 residues. Germline V gives CDR1 SGHDT, CDR2 YYEEEE. V was shortened by 4 bases and J by 4 bases, with 8 bases between the two germline ends. The CDR3 reads CASSPHIETQYF. CDR3 in DNA: TGTGCCAGCAGCCCCCACATAGAGACCCAGTACTTC.

This clonotype was seen repeatedly, ten times or more. V and J are TRBV4-1 and TRBJ2-7; 13 positions match TRBD2. Germline V lookup: CDR1 MGHRA, CDR2 YSYEKL. Trimming took 5 bases from V and 7 from J; bases not matched to a gene: 11. The length of the CDR3 is 16 residues. Here the CDR3 reads CASSATTGLAGVEQYF. CDR3 coding DNA: TGCGCCAGCAGCGCTACCACAGGACTAGCGGGAGTTGAGCAGTACTTC.

This rearrangement joins TRBV5-6 to TRBJ2-1, with TRBD2 as a possible D gene (5 bases). Trimming shortened V by 0 bases and J by 3 bases, and 22 bases separated the two germline ends. The germline V gene encodes CDR1 SGHDT and CDR2 YYEEEE. The CDR3 runs to 19 residues. The CDR3 sequence: CASSLGPRVSLADYNEQFF. The CDR3 nucleotides are TGTGCCAGCAGCTTGGGACCCCGGGTATCGCTAGCAGACTACAATGAGCAGTTCTTC.

This clonotype was seen more than once but under ten times. The chain uses TRBV7-9 and TRBJ2-1; D unclear. CDR3 length equals 13 residues. V was trimmed by 10 bases and J by 8 bases, leaving 18 bases between them. The V gene's germline CDR1 is SEHNR and CDR2 FQNEAQ (reference sequence). CDR3 amino acids: CANEIRTGHEQFF. Here the CDR3 DNA reads TGTGCCAACGAAATCCGTACGGGCCATGAGCAGTTCTTC.

This clonotype was observed at least ten times. The chain has TRBV18 and TRBJ2-3; D call uncertain. The germline gives CDR1 KGHSH, CDR2 LQKENI. Trimming cost V 3 bases and J 1 base, with 11 bases left between them. The CDR3 covers 15 residues. The CDR3 coding sequence is TGTGCCAGCTCACCCCTCCCCGTCGGCACAGATACGCAGTATTTT. It specifies CASSPLPVGTDTQYF. The entire variable domain, with the rest obtained from reference TRBV18 and TRBJ2-3, is as follows: NAGVMQNPRHLVRRRGQEARLRCSPMKGHSHVYWYRQLPEEGLKFMVYLQKENIIDESGMPKERFSAEFPKEGPSILRIQQVVRGDSAAYFCASSPLPVGTDTQYFGPGTRLTVL.

The table lists this clonotype with a few counts. It may be a read error: a sequence one base away is much more abundant. The genes are TRBV20-1 and TRBJ1-4; D not certain. The CDR3 is 17 amino acids. Trimming removed 2 bases at V and 8 bases at J, with 24 bases between. The germline V gene has CDR1 DFQATT and CDR2 SNEGSKA (reference sequence). For the CDR3, the DNA is TGCAGTGCTAGAAAGGCAAGAACTGAGGAGGAAGACGAAAAACTGTTTTTT. It translates to CSARKARTEEEDEKLFF.

The chain links TRBV7-2 to TRBJ1-4; D is undetermined. Germline CDR1 is SGHTA and CDR2 is FQGNSA. The CDR3 extends over 15 amino acids. Trimming took 1 base from V and 8 from J, leaving 14 bases between them. The CDR3 region has the DNA TGTGCCAGCAGCTTAGGATTGGATGCGGGGGAAAAACTGTTTTTT. Translating it yields CASSLGLDAGEKLFF.

This clonotype was seen ten or more times. This chain joins TRBV4-3 and TRBJ1-1; TRBD1 matches 7 bases. V lost 0 bases, J lost 4 bases, and 8 bases stayed unmatched. The CDR3 length is 16 residues. Looked up from germline, CDR1 is LGHNA and CDR2 is YSLEER. This chain's CDR3 is CASSQDWQGGSTEAFF. The CDR3 bases are TGCGCCAGCAGCCAAGATTGGCAGGGGGGGAGCACTGAAGCTTTCTTT.

This clonotype was detected many times. The chain carries TRBV27 and TRBJ2-6, with D perhaps given as TRBD1 or TRBD2 (5 bases each). V lost 2 bases, J lost 2 bases, and 10 bases lay in between. The CDR3 spans 16 residues. The germline gives CDR1 MNHEY, CDR2 SMNVEV (reference sequence). DNA of the CDR3: TGTGCCAGCAGTTTAGTTTCGGGGCCTGGGGCCAACGTCCTGACTTTC. This translates into CASSLVSGPGANVLTF.

Note on this clonotype: A much larger clone lies one base from this, so it may be a read error. The V and J genes are TRBV6-2 or TRBV6-3 and TRBJ1-1, with a tentative D call TRBD1 (6 bases). The CDR3 runs to 16 residues. V shed 4 bases and J shed 1 base, with 16 bases lying between them. Germline values: CDR1 MNHEY, CDR2 SVGEGT. The CDR3 protein is CASSSDRGRGNTEAFF. CDR3 bases: TGTGCCAGCAGTTCCGACCGGGGCAGGGGGAACACTGAAGCTTTCTTT.

Concerning this clonotype: One base away lies a much larger clone, so this may be a sequencing read error. CDR3 nucleotide sequence: TGTGCCAGCAGCGTCCATAGCATGTCCTACAATGAGCAGTTCTTC. It codes for CASSVHSMSYNEQFF. J is TRBJ2-1 and V is TRBV9; D gene ambiguous. Germline values: CDR1 SGDLS, CDR2 YYNGEE. Trimming removed 2 bases from V and 1 base from J, with 10 bases in between. The CDR3 has 15 amino acids.

This clonotype came up many times. This chain links TRBV7-6 with TRBJ1-4, with D uncertain. Germline-derived CDR1 and CDR2 are SGHVS and FNYEAQ. This CDR3 is built from 11 residues. Trimming removed 5 bases from V and 8 bases from J, with 6 bases in between. In nucleotides, the CDR3 is TGTGCCAGCAGCCATGGGGAAAAACTGTTTTTT. Translated, it gives CASSHGEKLFF.

This clonotype was found many times. The V gene is TRBV7-9, the J gene TRBJ1-1; the D gene is possibly TRBD1 (5 bases). The CDR3 is 15 residues long. The V end lost 0 bases, the J end lost 1 base, and 9 bases lay between the germline ends. Germline loops: CDR1 SEHNR, CDR2 FQNEAQ (reference sequence). The CDR3 region has the DNA TGTGCCAGCAGCTTAGCGCAAGGACAGAACACTGAAGCTTTCTTT. As protein: CASSLAQGQNTEAFF.

This clonotype has at least ten counts. The chain recombines TRBV6-2 or TRBV6-3 with TRBJ2-5, with a weak D call TRBD1 (5 bases). This CDR3 is built from 13 residues. The germline gives CDR1 MNHEY, CDR2 SVGEGT. The germline V and J ends were trimmed by 6 bases and 1 base, with 9 bases remaining between them. CDR3 coding DNA: TGTGCCAGCAGCAGCGACAGCCAAGAGACCCAGTACTTC. Its protein product is CASSSDSQETQYF.

This clonotype has at least ten counts. This chain connects TRBV4-1 to TRBJ2-5; 16 nucleotides agree with TRBD2. The trim removed 6 bases at V and 3 bases at J, leaving 7 bases unmatched. This CDR3 is built from 17 residues. The V gene's germline CDR1 is MGHRA and CDR2 YSYEKL. As DNA, the CDR3 is TGCGCCAGCAGAAGGGGACTAGCGGGAGGGCCAGAAGAGACCCAGTACTTC. This gives the protein CASRRGLAGGPEETQYF.

This clonotype has a handful of counts. This sequence joins TRBV5-3 and TRBJ2-3; D not certain. TRBV5-3 is an ORF, with its function uncertain. The CDR3 is made up of 12 amino acids. Trimming shortened V by 0 bases and J by 5 bases, and 4 bases separated the two germline ends. The CDR3 nucleotides read TGTGCCAGAAGCTTGGTTGGAGATACGCAGTATTTT. Protein: CARSLVGDTQYF.

With respect to this clonotype: The junction departs from the called germline gene at one end, perhaps through a read error. The chain is built from TRBV24-1 and TRBJ2-3; TRBD2 matches 12 bases. Germline V gives CDR1 KGHDR, CDR2 SFDVKD. The CDR3 loop spans 16 amino acids. The CDR3 nucleotides read TGTACCACCAGTGGTTGGACTAGCGGGACCACAGATACGCAGTATTTT. Its protein is CTTSGWTSGTTDTQYF.

This clonotype was counted many times. The rearrangement uses TRBV20-1 and TRBJ2-4; TRBD2 agrees at 7 bases. The germline gives CDR1 DFQATT, CDR2 SNEGSKA (reference sequence). The ends lost 0 bases at V and 4 bases at J; junction bases unmatched: 9. CDR3 size: 16 residues. The CDR3, as DNA: TGCAGTGCTAGAGATCTCTATCTAGCGGAAAAAAACATTCAGTACTTC. Translating gives CSARDLYLAEKNIQYF.

In its sample, this clonotype was seen many times. CDR3 nucleotides: TGTGCCAGCAGCCAAGGGGTGACCCTAGATACGCAGTATTTT. Amino acid sequence: CASSQGVTLDTQYF. The V and J genes are TRBV14 and TRBJ2-3; D call uncertain. Germline loops: CDR1 SGHDN, CDR2 FVKESK. V gave up 1 base and J gave up 5 bases, with 10 bases separating them. The CDR3 is 14 amino acids. Full variable domain (missing parts from reference TRBV14 and TRBJ2-3): EAGVTQFPSHSVIEKGQTVTLRCDPISGHDNLYWYRRVMGKEIKFLLHFVKESKQDESGMPNNRFLAERTGGTYSTLKVQPAELEDSGVYFCASSQGVTLDTQYFGPGTRLTVL.